The sequence of this T cell receptor beta chain was determined in a study of blood T cell repertoires in COVID-19. For the study at large: Researchers got acute and convalescent COVID-19 samples from the United States, Italy and Spain. T cells, B-cell-depleted T cells, or PBMCs supplied cDNA or gDNA.

Methods used by the authors: Amplifying reference gene primers gave estimates of nucleated cell counts. Profiling relied on immunoSEQ multiplex PCR, and the TCRdb table lists in-frame clones only, not all of them. That table furnishes V, J and clone size, whereas the DNA furnished D and trimming. This sample yields fewer than 350,000 clones, of which 85% to 90% are seen a single time; about 4.6% belongs to the top ten. J lost 6 bases, V lost 0 bases, and 12 bases had no gene match. Germline loops: CDR1 SGHTA, CDR2 FQGNSA. This CDR3 region has 17 residues. The chain is built from TRBV7-2 and TRBJ2-3, with 7 bases aligning to TRBD2. This receptor was obtained from a man aged 35-49 years with acute or convalescent COVID-19. Sample: peripheral blood. CDR3 residues: CASSLALMAGEMDTQYF. In nucleotides, the CDR3 is TGTGCCAGCAGCTTAGCGCTTATGGCGGGGGAAATGGATACGCAGTATTTT.